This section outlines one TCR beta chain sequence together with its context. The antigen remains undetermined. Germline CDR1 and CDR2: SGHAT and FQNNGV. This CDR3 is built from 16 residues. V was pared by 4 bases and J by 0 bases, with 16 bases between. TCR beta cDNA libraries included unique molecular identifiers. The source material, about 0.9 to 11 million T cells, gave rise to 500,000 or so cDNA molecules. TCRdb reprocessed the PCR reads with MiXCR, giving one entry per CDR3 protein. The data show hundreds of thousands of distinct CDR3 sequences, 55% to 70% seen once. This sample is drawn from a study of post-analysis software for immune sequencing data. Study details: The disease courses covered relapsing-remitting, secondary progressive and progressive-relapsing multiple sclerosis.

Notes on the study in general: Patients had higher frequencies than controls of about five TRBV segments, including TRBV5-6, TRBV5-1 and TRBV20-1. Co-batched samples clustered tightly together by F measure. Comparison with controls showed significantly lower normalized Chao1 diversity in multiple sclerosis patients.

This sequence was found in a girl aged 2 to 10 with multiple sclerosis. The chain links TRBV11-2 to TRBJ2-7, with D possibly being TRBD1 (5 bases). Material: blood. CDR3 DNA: TGTGCCAGCAGCTCATTCGGTGAGGACAACTCCTACGAGCAGTACTTC. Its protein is CASSSFGEDNSYEQYF.